This entry concerns a single T cell receptor beta chain. What it binds is not known. This was a deep-level run. Each subset's genomic DNA was split evenly across several immunoSEQ plates. The table came from immunoSEQ multiplex PCR; TCRdb's copy has only in-frame clones and leaves some out. The data hold nearly 750,000 clones, with approximately 72% observed a single time. This specimen comes from a study of shared clonotypes between healthy human individuals. The CDR3 extends over 13 amino acids. Germline V gene lookup returns CDR1 SQVTM and CDR2 ANQGSEA. Germline trimming cut 7 bases from V and 8 bases from J; bases unmatched to any gene: 11. Findings of the study overall: Larger richness was generally estimated for naive than memory subsets. Represented diversity, genetic and exposure-history alike, was limited by few donors.

The TCR comes from a woman in her 30s in good health. Sequences were obtained from memory CD4+ T cells sorted from blood. Subset in this sample: CD45RA-negative fraction. The chain carries TRBV29-1 and TRBJ1-2, with 9 bases aligning to TRBD1. The CDR3 loop is CSAAPGQGKGYTF. The DNA for the CDR3 is TGCAGCGCCGCCCCGGGACAGGGTAAAGGCTACACCTTC.